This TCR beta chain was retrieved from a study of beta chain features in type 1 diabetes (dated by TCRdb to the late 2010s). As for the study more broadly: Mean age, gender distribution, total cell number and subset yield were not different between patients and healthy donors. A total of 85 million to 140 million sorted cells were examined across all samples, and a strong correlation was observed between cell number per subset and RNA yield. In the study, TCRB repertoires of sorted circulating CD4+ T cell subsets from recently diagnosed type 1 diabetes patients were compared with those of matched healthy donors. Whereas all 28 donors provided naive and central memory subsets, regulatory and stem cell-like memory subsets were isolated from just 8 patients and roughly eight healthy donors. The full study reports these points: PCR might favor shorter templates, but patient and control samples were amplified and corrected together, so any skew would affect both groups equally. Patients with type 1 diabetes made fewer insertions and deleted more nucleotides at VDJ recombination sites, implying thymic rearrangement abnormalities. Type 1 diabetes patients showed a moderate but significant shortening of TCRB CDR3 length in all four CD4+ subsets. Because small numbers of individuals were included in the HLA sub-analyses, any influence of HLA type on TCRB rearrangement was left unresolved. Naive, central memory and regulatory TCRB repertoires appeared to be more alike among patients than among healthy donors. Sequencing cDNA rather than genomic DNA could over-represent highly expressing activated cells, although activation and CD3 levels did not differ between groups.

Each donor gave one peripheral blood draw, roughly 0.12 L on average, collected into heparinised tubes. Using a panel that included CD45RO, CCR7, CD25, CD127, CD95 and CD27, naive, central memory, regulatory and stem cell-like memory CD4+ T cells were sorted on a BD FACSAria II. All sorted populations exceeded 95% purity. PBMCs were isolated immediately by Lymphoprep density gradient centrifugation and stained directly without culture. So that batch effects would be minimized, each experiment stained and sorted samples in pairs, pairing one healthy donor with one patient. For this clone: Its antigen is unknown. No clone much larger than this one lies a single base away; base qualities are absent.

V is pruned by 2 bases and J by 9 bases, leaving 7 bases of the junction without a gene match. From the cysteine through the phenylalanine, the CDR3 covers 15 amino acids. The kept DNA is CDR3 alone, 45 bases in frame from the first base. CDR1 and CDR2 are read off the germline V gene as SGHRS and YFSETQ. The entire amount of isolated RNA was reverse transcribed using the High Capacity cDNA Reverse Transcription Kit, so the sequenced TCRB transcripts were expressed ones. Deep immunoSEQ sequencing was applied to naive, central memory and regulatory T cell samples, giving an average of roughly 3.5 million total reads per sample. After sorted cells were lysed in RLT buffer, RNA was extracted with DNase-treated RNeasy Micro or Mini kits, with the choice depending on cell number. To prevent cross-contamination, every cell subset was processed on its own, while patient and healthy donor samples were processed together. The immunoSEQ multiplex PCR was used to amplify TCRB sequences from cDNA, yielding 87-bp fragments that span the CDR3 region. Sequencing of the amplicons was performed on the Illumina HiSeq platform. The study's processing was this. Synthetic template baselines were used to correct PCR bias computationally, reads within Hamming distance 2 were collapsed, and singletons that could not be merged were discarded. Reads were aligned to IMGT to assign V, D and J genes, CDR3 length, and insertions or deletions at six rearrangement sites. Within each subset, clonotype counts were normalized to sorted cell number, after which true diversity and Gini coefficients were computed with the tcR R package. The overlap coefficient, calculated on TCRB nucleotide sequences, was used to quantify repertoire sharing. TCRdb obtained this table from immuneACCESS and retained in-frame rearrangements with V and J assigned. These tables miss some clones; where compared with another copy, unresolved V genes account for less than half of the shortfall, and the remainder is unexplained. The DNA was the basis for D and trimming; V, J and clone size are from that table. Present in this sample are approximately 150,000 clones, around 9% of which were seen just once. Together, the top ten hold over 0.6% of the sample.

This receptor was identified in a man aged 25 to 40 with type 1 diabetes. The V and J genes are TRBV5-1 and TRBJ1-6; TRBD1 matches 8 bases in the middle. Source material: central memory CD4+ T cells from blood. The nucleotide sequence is TGCGCCAGCAGCTTAGGACAGGGAAAGAGTTCACCCCTCCACTTT. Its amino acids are CASSLGQGKSSPLHF.